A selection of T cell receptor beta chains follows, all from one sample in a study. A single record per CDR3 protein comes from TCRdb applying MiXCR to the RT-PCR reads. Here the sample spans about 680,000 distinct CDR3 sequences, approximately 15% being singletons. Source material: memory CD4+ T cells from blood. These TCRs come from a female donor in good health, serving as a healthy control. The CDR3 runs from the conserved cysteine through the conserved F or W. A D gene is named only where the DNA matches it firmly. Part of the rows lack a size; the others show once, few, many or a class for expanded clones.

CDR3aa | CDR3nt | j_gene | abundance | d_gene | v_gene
CSVERGTVNTEAFF | TGCAGCGTTGAAAGGGGCACAGTGAACACTGAAGCTTTCTTT | TRBJ1-1 | many | - | TRBV29-1
CAGRADYNSPLHF | TGCGCAGGTCGGGCCGATTATAATTCACCCCTCCACTTT | TRBJ1-6 | - | - | TRBV5-1
CSASTSGVKYNEQFF | TGCAGTGCTTCTACTAGCGGAGTGAAATACAATGAGCAGTTCTTC | TRBJ2-1 | - | TRBD2 | TRBV20-1
CASSLVGTGHEQYF | TGCGCCAGCAGCTTGGTAGGGACAGGGCACGAGCAGTACTTC | TRBJ2-7 | many | TRBD1 | TRBV5-1
CASSLTRGRDTQYF | TGTGCCAGCAGCTTAACTCGGGGGAGGGATACGCAGTATTTT | TRBJ2-3 | few | - | TRBV7-2
CASSSDRGSPLHF | TGCGCCAGCAGCTCAGACAGGGGATCACCCCTCCACTTT | TRBJ1-6 | - | TRBD1 | TRBV5-1
CATSRDANDYGYTF | TGTGCCACCAGCAGAGATGCCAATGACTATGGCTACACCTTC | TRBJ1-2 | few | - | TRBV15
CASSLLVYNEQFF | TGTGCCAGCAGTTTGCTCGTCTACAATGAGCAGTTCTTC | TRBJ2-1 | few | - | TRBV12-3/TRBV12-4
CASSGESRETQYF | TGTGCCAGCAGTGGAGAATCCCGTGAGACCCAGTACTTC | TRBJ2-5 | - | - | TRBV12-3/TRBV12-4
CSVEVPGGRRETQYF | TGCAGCGTTGAAGTCCCCGGGGGCCGTCGAGAGACCCAGTACTTC | TRBJ2-5 | - | - | TRBV29-1
CASSIPGPTNEKLFF | TGTGCCAGCAGTATCCCGGGCCCAACTAATGAAAAACTGTTTTTT | TRBJ1-4 | - | - | TRBV6-6
CSAREGGGPEHEQFF | TGCAGTGCTAGGGAAGGGGGGGGCCCTGAGCATGAGCAGTTCTTC | TRBJ2-1 | many | - | TRBV20-1
CASSRLADRANQPQHF | TGTGCCAGCAGCCGTCTAGCCGACAGGGCGAATCAGCCCCAGCATTTT | TRBJ1-5 | many | TRBD1 | TRBV5-6
CASSRDRRDTQYF | TGTGCCAGCAGTCGGGACCGACGAGATACGCAGTATTTT | TRBJ2-3 | many | - | TRBV12-3/TRBV12-4